This record covers a single TCR beta chain. Its specificity is unknown. The data derive from a study of CD8 T cells in Susac syndrome. Study in general: When their blood was taken, the Susac syndrome patients had either not yet had any therapy, were taking corticosteroids, or were taking intravenous immunoglobulin alone.

CDR3 length: 14 residues. Germline V CDR1 and CDR2: MRHNA, SNTAGT. With 2 bases removed from V and 8 bases from J, the gap between germline ends came to 13 bases. Sequencing of TCR beta drew on CD8+ and CD4+ T cells from blood. Study observations and caveats: Among people with Susac, CD8+ clonal expansion was greatest in TEMRA cells and active patients.

Reverse transcription of about 0.5 to 1 ug RNA used random hexamers. Amplification of TCR beta CDR3 by immunoSEQ multiplex PCR spanned 54 Vbeta and 13 Jbeta. MiXCR, run by TCRdb on the immunoSEQ multiplex PCR reads, gives a single entry per CDR3 protein. This table holds 95,000 to 150,000 distinct CDR3 sequences, 90% to 95% found once. This rearrangement joins TRBV6-4 to TRBJ2-1, with D perhaps TRBD2 (6 bases). Sequencing input: CD8+ T cells from PBMCs. The sequence derives from a human donor with Susac syndrome. The CDR3 DNA follows: TGTGCCAGCAGTGACATGGGGGGAATGGATGAGCAGTTCTTC. Residues: CASSDMGGMDEQFF.